The entry below gives a single T cell receptor beta chain sequence along with its context. Its antigen is as yet unknown. V shed 1 base and J 2 bases; nucleotides not matched to a gene: 6. CDR1 is MGHDK, CDR2 SYGVNS, per germline. The CDR3 spans 16 residues. Amplification used 60 Vbeta primers and 13 Jbeta primers. The repertoire was sequenced with immunoSEQ multiplex PCR; TCRdb's copy has only in-frame clones and lacks some. The profile covers some 96,000 clones, with 60% to 80% appearing a single time and 3.2% taken by the ten largest. The data belong to a study of cytomegalovirus exposure and HLA in healthy donors. Study-wide results and caveats: Among TCR sequences, most were rare, though some public TCRs appeared in many donors.

This clonotype was obtained from a man aged 55 to 69 in good health and CMV-seronegative. V gene TRBV25-1 combines with J gene TRBJ2-5, with 8 bases fitting TRBD1. The sequenced sample consisted of PBMCs. CDR3 sequence reads: CASSELTGGRQETQYF. The CDR3 DNA sequence: TGTGCCAGCAGTGAATTAACAGGGGGAAGGCAAGAGACCCAGTACTTC. The full variable domain, its missing parts supplied by reference TRBV25-1 and TRBJ2-5, is EADIYQTPRYLVIGTGKKITLECSQTMGHDKMYWYQQDPGMELHLIHYSYGVNSTEKGDLSSESTVSRIRTEHFPLTLESARPSHTSQYLCASSELTGGRQETQYFGPGTRLLVL.